The 28 T cell receptor beta chains presented below share a single source sample, sequenced in a study of T cell responses to AZD1222 COVID-19 vaccine. Profiling relied on immunoSEQ multiplex PCR, and the TCRdb table lists in-frame clones only, not all of them. The data contain over 80,000 clones, over 75% of them singletons. Source: peripheral blood, taken on day 0 of AZD1222 vaccination. These receptors were collected from an adult in good health.

This clone was counted between two and nine times. The chain combines TRBV29-1 with TRBJ1-2, with 7 bases fitting TRBD1. The CDR3 loop spans 13 amino acids. The V gene's germline CDR1 is SQVTM and CDR2 ANQGSEA. J lost 6 bases, V lost 3 bases, and 7 bases had no gene match. The CDR3 loop reads CSVDPQGGDGYTF. The CDR3 coding sequence is TGCAGCGTTGACCCCCAGGGGGGCGATGGCTACACCTTC.

J is TRBJ2-1 and V is TRBV5-4; possibly TRBD2 for D (6 bases). Deletions cut 0 bases from V and 1 base from J, with 8 bases between. Germline V gene lookup returns CDR1 SGHNT and CDR2 YYREEE (reference sequence). This CDR3 is built from 15 residues. This CDR3 reads CASSLGAGSYNEQFF. The CDR3 region has the DNA TGTGCCAGCAGCTTGGGGGCGGGGTCCTACAATGAGCAGTTCTTC. Complete variable domain (other parts from reference TRBV5-4 and TRBJ2-1): ETGVTQSPTHLIKTRGQQVTLRCSSQSGHNTVSWYQQALGQGPQFIFQYYREEENGRGNFPPRFSGLQFPNYSSELNVNALELDDSALYLCASSLGAGSYNEQFFGPGTRLTVL.

The rearrangement links TRBV2 to TRBJ2-7; 12 bases are shared with TRBD2. The V segment lost 6 bases and the J segment 3 bases; nucleotides outside the gene matches: 3. The length of the CDR3 is 14 residues. Looked up from germline, CDR1 is SNHLY and CDR2 is FYNNEI. CDR3 DNA: TGTGCCAGCAGGTGGACTAGCGGGGACTACGAGCAGTACTTC. This codes for CASRWTSGDYEQYF.

The genes are TRBV10-3 and TRBJ2-2, with a weak D call TRBD2 (5 bases). The CDR3 loop spans 15 amino acids. Trimming removed 4 bases at V and 3 bases at J, with 12 bases between. Germline assignment: CDR1 ENHRY and CDR2 SYGVKD. CDR3 bases: TGTGCCATCAGTGGTAGACTAATGGACACCGGGGAGCTGTTTTTT. This encodes CAISGRLMDTGELFF.

This clone occurred once. The chain joins TRBV2 to TRBJ1-4; the match to TRBD1 covers 8 bases. Losses at the gene ends were 8 bases for V and 5 bases for J; bases not matched to a gene: 4. The CDR3 covers 13 residues. Per germline, CDR1 SNHLY and CDR2 FYNNEI. DNA of the CDR3: TGTGCCAGCGAGAGACAGGGGAATGAAAAACTGTTTTTT. This encodes CASERQGNEKLFF.

The chain uses TRBV7-2 and TRBJ1-5; TRBD1 is a possible D gene (5 bases). The CDR3 spans 15 residues. V was shortened by 5 bases and J by 5 bases, with 16 bases between the two germline ends. Germline CDR1 and CDR2: SGHTA and FQGNSA. The CDR3 loop is CASSPDGARDQPQHF. CDR3 DNA: TGTGCCAGCAGCCCCGATGGGGCCAGGGATCAGCCCCAGCATTTT.

This clone was found once. This rearrangement joins TRBV10-3 to TRBJ1-5; D gene unclear. From germline, CDR1 is ENHRY and CDR2 SYGVKD. The CDR3 runs 17 residues. The V and J ends lost 3 bases and 0 bases respectively, with 15 bases between them. CDR3 loop: CAISERYSKISNQPQHF. The CDR3 bases are TGTGCCATCAGTGAAAGGTACAGCAAGATTAGCAATCAGCCCCAGCATTTT.

In this sample, this clone turned up once. The V and J genes are TRBV14 and TRBJ1-1; D unresolved. V was pared by 0 bases and J by 2 bases, with 4 bases between. CDR3 length equals 13 residues. Per germline, CDR1 SGHDN and CDR2 FVKESK. CDR3 protein: CASSQELNTEAFF. Here the CDR3 DNA reads TGTGCCAGCAGCCAAGAACTCAACACTGAAGCTTTCTTT.

CDR3 in amino acids: CASSIDPLAGVHEQYF. The DNA for the CDR3 is TGTGCCAGTAGTATAGATCCGTTAGCGGGAGTCCACGAGCAGTACTTC. This sequence joins TRBV19 and TRBJ2-7, with TRBD2 identical over 9 bases. Germline-derived CDR1 and CDR2 are LNHDA and SQIVND (reference sequence). CDR3 length: 16 amino acids. The trim removed 0 bases at V and 5 bases at J, leaving 8 bases unmatched.

The chain recombines TRBV11-2 with TRBJ1-3; D might be TRBD1 (6 bases). The CDR3 contains 15 residues. The V end lost 4 bases, the J end lost 4 bases, and 14 bases lay between the germline ends. Germline CDR1 reads SGHAT; CDR2 reads FQNNGV. CDR3 nucleotide sequence: TGTGCCAGCAGCTCGAGGGACATTAGGGGAAACACCATATATTTT. Amino acids: CASSSRDIRGNTIYF.

The CDR3 DNA follows: TGTGCCACGAGATGGGGAGCCAATCAGCCCCAGCATTTT. Protein sequence: CATRWGANQPQHF. The gene calls are TRBV2 and TRBJ1-5, with D uncertain. The germline V gene encodes CDR1 SNHLY and CDR2 FYNNEI. The length of the CDR3 is 13 residues. The V end was cut by 10 bases, the J end by 3 bases, with 13 bases between.

V is TRBV7-9 and J is TRBJ2-2, with D unresolved. V was shortened by 1 base and J by 5 bases, with 5 bases between the two germline ends. The CDR3 consists of 13 residues. The germline gives CDR1 SEHNR, CDR2 FQNEAQ (reference sequence). CDR3 protein: CASSLVRTGELFF. In nucleotides, the CDR3 is TGTGCCAGCAGCTTAGTAAGAACCGGGGAGCTGTTTTTT.

This clone has only one observation. The chain joins TRBV2 to TRBJ2-7; D remains ambiguous. With 1 base removed from V and 8 bases from J, the gap between germline ends came to 6 bases. The CDR3 spans 11 residues. In germline, CDR1 is SNHLY, CDR2 FYNNEI. CDR3 bases: TGTGCCAGCAGTGAAGGGAGAAAGCAGTACTTC. The encoded protein is CASSEGRKQYF.

The gene calls are TRBV5-4 and TRBJ2-5; D is possibly TRBD1 (8 bases). From germline, CDR1 is SGHNT and CDR2 YYREEE (reference sequence). Between the trimmed V and J ends, which lost 5 bases and 4 bases, there was a span of 18 bases. The CDR3 is 15 amino acids. CDR3 bases: TGTGCCAGCAGTCGGCAACAGGGGGAGGGAGAGACCCAGTACTTC. Its protein product is CASSRQQGEGETQYF.

This chain joins TRBV24-1 and TRBJ2-2; 10 bases align to TRBD2. CDR3 size: 18 residues. The trim removed 6 bases at V and 2 bases at J, leaving 11 bases unmatched. Germline CDR1 and CDR2: KGHDR and SFDVKD. The CDR3 DNA sequence: TGTGCCACCAGTAAAAACCTACTAGCGGGGACTAACACCGGGGAGCTGTTTTTT. Amino acid sequence: CATSKNLLAGTNTGELFF.

The rearrangement links TRBV18 to TRBJ1-3; 9 bases map to TRBD1. V was pared by 3 bases and J by 0 bases, with 0 bases of the junction left unmatched. CDR3 length: 15 residues. The germline V gene has CDR1 KGHSH and CDR2 LQKENI. This chain's CDR3 is CASSPDRGSGNTIYF. CDR3 coding DNA: TGTGCCAGCTCACCGGACAGGGGCTCTGGAAACACCATATATTTT.

The J gene is TRBJ2-3, the V gene TRBV6-6; 12 positions agree with TRBD2. After removal of 6 bases from V and 8 bases from J, the junction contained 9 bases not matched to a gene. CDR1 MNHNY and CDR2 SVGAGI come from the germline V gene (reference sequence). This CDR3 contains 15 residues. CDR3 coding DNA: TGTGCCAGCAGAACACTAGCGGGAGGTTTGAGTACGCAGTATTTT. This translates into CASRTLAGGLSTQYF.

This clone was observed a handful of times. The chain joins TRBV6-4 to TRBJ1-1; TRBD1 agrees at 7 bases. This CDR3 has 14 residues. The V and J ends lost 3 bases and 3 bases, in that order; junction bases with no gene match: 4. Germline V gene sequence: CDR1 MRHNA, CDR2 SNTAGT. The CDR3 region is CASSETGEDTEAFF. DNA for the CDR3: TGTGCCAGCAGTGAAACAGGGGAAGACACTGAAGCTTTCTTT.

A remark on this clone: This same CDR3 is encoded by further DNA sequences in the sample. This chain links TRBV6-6 with TRBJ1-5, with 9 nucleotides matching TRBD1. J gave up 0 bases and V 4 bases, and 1 base lay outside the gene matches. CDR1 and CDR2 from the germline V gene are MNHNY and SVGAGI (reference sequence). The CDR3 runs to 15 residues. The DNA for the CDR3 is TGTGCCAGCAGTTCACAGGGGGCTAGCAATCAGCCCCAGCATTTT. It codes for CASSSQGASNQPQHF.

This clone was seen more than once but under ten times. The chain carries TRBV7-6 and TRBJ2-7; D is unclear. This CDR3 is built from 14 residues. CDR1 is SGHVS and CDR2 is FNYEAQ in the germline V gene. Trimming removed 1 base at V and 2 bases at J, with 9 bases between. The CDR3 DNA is TGTGCCAGCAGCTTAGGGGCCCCCACCTACGAGCAGTACTTC. Residues: CASSLGAPTYEQYF.

This sequence joins TRBV24-1 and TRBJ1-1, with D unclear. V was pared by 2 bases and J by 1 base, with 4 bases between. CDR1 is KGHDR and CDR2 is SFDVKD in the germline V gene. The CDR3 spans 13 residues. CDR3 in DNA: TGTGCCACCAGTGATTGGACGAACACTGAAGCTTTCTTT. It translates to CATSDWTNTEAFF.

This chain connects TRBV25-1 to TRBJ2-4; the match to TRBD1 covers 10 bases. J was trimmed by 5 bases and V by 4 bases; bases with no gene match: 5. The CDR3 is made up of 15 amino acids. Germline-derived CDR1 and CDR2 are MGHDK and SYGVNS. Written as DNA, the CDR3 is TGTGCCAGCAGTGGACAGGGGGCCGGGCAAAACATTCAGTACTTC. It is translated as CASSGQGAGQNIQYF. The full variable domain, in which reference TRBV25-1 and TRBJ2-4 provide the parts outside the CDR3, is EADIYQTPRYLVIGTGKKITLECSQTMGHDKMYWYQQDPGMELHLIHYSYGVNSTEKGDLSSESTVSRIRTEHFPLTLESARPSHTSQYLCASSGQGAGQNIQYFGAGTRLSVL.

This clone was seen once. J is TRBJ1-4 and V is TRBV28; possible D gene TRBD1, 6 bases. Germline V gene lookup returns CDR1 MDHEN and CDR2 SYDVKM. The CDR3 runs 13 residues. V lost 5 bases, J lost 8 bases, and 12 bases lay in between. The CDR3 coding sequence is TGTGCCAGCAGTAGGGGGTTTGGGGAAAAACTGTTTTTT. Its protein is CASSRGFGEKLFF.

The chain recombines TRBV28 with TRBJ1-5; D not resolved. Trimming removed 5 bases at V and 6 bases at J, with 17 bases between. This CDR3 is built from 15 residues. The germline CDR1 and CDR2 sequences are MDHEN and SYDVKM. The CDR3 bases are TGTGCCAGCAGTCCACCGACATGGAGCTTTCAGCCCCAGCATTTT. Its translation is CASSPPTWSFQPQHF.

V is TRBV5-6 and J is TRBJ2-7, with D possibly being TRBD2 (5 bases). The CDR3 has 11 residues. Germline assignment: CDR1 SGHDT and CDR2 YYEEEE. The V and J ends lost 4 bases and 7 bases respectively, with 9 bases between them. CDR3 residues: CASSLGREQYF. DNA for the CDR3: TGTGCCAGCAGCCTGGGGAGAGAGCAGTACTTC.

The rearrangement joins TRBV7-8 to TRBJ2-5, with 7 bases that match TRBD2. J was trimmed by 0 bases and V by 6 bases; bases with no gene match: 10. CDR1 and CDR2 (germline): SGHVS, FQNEAQ. The CDR3 has 16 amino acids. This CDR3 is CASSPHGSGYQETQYF. In DNA, the CDR3 is TGTGCCAGCAGTCCTCACGGTAGCGGGTACCAAGAGACCCAGTACTTC.

The V and J genes are TRBV6-1 and TRBJ2-7; TRBD1 aligns across 8 bases. The CDR3 sequence is 16 residues long. Trimming at V came to 0 bases and at J to 5 bases, leaving 9 bases not matched to a gene. Germline V CDR1 and CDR2: MNHNS, SASEGT. As DNA, the CDR3 is TGTGCCAGCAGTGAAGCCGGTGGAGACAGGGGCGACGAGCAGTACTTC. This translates into CASSEAGGDRGDEQYF.

The chain has TRBV5-4 and TRBJ2-7; 12 nucleotides agree with TRBD2. CDR1 is SGHNT, CDR2 YYREEE, per germline (reference sequence). With V trimmed by 3 bases and J by 6 bases, 19 bases remained unmatched. The CDR3 is made up of 19 amino acids. The CDR3 protein is CASSSPDARLAGEWGEQYF. In nucleotides, the CDR3 is TGTGCCAGCAGCTCCCCTGACGCACGACTAGCGGGAGAGTGGGGCGAGCAGTACTTC.